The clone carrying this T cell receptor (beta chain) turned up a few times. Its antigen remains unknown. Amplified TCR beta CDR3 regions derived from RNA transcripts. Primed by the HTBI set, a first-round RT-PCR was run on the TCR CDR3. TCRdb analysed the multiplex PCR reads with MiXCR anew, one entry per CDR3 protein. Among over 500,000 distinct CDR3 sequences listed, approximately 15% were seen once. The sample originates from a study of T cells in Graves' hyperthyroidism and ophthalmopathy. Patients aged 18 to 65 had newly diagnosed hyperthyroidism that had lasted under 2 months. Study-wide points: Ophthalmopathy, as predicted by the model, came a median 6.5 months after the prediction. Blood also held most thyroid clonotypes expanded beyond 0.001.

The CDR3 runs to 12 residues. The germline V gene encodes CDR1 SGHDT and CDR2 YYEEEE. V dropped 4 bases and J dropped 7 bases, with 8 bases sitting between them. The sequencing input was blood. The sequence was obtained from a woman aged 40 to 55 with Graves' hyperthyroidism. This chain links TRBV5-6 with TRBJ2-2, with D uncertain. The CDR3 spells CASSPLDGELFF. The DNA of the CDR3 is TGTGCCAGCAGCCCACTTGACGGGGAGCTGTTTTTT.